The clone carrying this T cell receptor beta chain occurred a few times. Its specificity is not known. A universal primer binding site was introduced by template switching. The final cDNA contained unique molecular identifiers. TCRdb independently ran MiXCR on the 5' RACE reads; one entry per CDR3 protein. The table lists 450,000 or so distinct CDR3 sequences, roughly an eighth of them singletons. The sample comes from a study of identical twins. The study's findings and limits: The authors drew conclusions from cross-sectional statistical analysis rather than following the same donors. Models underestimated TCR alpha sharing (out-of-frame) in monozygotic twins. Reduced insertions were recorded for abundant cord blood beta clonotypes, with no such pattern in memory repertoires.

These data were also filed under a second study, of yellow fever vaccine responses in identical twins.

Specimen: CD4+ T cells sorted from blood. This sequence originates from a woman in her late teens or twenties in good health.

This chain's CDR3 is CATSREVKATANYGYTF. As DNA, the CDR3 is TGTGCCACCAGCAGAGAGGTGAAGGCGACAGCTAACTATGGCTACACCTTC. V and J are TRBV15 and TRBJ1-2, with a possible D match to TRBD1 (5 bases). Per the germline V gene, CDR1 is LNHNV and CDR2 is YYDKDF (reference sequence). The CDR3 sequence is 17 residues long. Between the trimmed V and J ends, which lost 0 bases and 0 bases, there was a span of 14 bases.